This T cell receptor (beta chain) was sequenced for a study of cytomegalovirus exposure and HLA in healthy donors. The PCR employed 60 Vbeta primers together with 13 Jbeta primers. Data came from immunoSEQ multiplex PCR; TCRdb stores just in-frame clones and leaves some out. The sample includes some 200,000 clones, roughly 84% of them seen just once. Sequenced material: PBMCs. The sequence was collected from a woman aged 50 to 60 in good health and CMV-seropositive.

The CDR3 region is CASSRDRSEKLFF. In DNA form, the CDR3 reads TGTGCCAGCAGCCGGGACAGGAGTGAAAAACTGTTTTTT. This chain connects TRBV2 to TRBJ1-4; TRBD1 matches 8 bases. CDR3 length equals 13 residues. Trimming cost V 6 bases and J 7 bases; bases outside gene matches: 4. Germline CDR1 is SNHLY and CDR2 is FYNNEI. Supplemented by reference TRBV2 and TRBJ1-4, the full variable domain reads EPEVTQTPSHQVTQMGQEVILRCVPISNHLYFYWYRQILGQKVEFLVSFYNNEISEKSEIFDDQFSVERPDGSNFTLKIRSTKLEDSAMYFCASSRDRSEKLFFGSGTQLSVL.